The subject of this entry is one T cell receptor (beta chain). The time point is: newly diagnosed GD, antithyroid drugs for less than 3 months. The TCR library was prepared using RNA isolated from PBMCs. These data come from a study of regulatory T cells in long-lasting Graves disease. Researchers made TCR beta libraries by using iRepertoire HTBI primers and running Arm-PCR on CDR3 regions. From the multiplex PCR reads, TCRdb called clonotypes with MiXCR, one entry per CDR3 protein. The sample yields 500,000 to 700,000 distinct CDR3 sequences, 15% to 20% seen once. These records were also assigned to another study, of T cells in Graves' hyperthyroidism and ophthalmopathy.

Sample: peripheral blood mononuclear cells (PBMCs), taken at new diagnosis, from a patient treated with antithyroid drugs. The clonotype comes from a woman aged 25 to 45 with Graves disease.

The CDR3: CASRSDRFEQFF. The DNA for the CDR3 is TGTGCCAGCAGATCTGACAGATTTGAGCAGTTCTTC. The V call is TRBV28, the J call TRBJ2-1; D is possibly TRBD1 (5 bases). CDR1 and CDR2 (germline): MDHEN, SYDVKM. This CDR3 has 12 residues. The V and J ends lost 6 bases and 9 bases respectively, with 12 bases between them.